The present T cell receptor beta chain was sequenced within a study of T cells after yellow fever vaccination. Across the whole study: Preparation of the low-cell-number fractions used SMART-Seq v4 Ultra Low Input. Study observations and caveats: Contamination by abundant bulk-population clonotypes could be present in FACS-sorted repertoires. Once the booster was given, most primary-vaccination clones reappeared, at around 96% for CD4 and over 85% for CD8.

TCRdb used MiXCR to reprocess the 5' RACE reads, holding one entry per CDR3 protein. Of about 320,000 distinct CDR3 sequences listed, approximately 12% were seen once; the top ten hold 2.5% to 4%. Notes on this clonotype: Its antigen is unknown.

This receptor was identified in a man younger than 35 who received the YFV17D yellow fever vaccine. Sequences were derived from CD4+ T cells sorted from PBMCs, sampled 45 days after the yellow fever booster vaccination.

CDR3 amino acids: CATRPGFDPNYGYTF. CDR3 bases: TGTGCCACCCGTCCGGGGTTCGACCCTAACTATGGCTACACCTTC. V usage is TRBV15 and J usage is TRBJ1-2, with unresolved D. The CDR3 runs 15 residues. Trimming removed 8 bases from V and 0 bases from J, with 16 bases in between. Germline-derived CDR1 and CDR2 are LNHNV and YYDKDF (reference sequence). Drawing the rest from reference TRBV15 and TRBJ1-2, the complete variable domain is DAMVIQNPRYQVTQFGKPVTLSCSQTLNHNVMYWYQQKSSQAPKLLFHYYDKDFNNEADTPDNFQSRRPNTSFCFLDIRSPGLGDTAMYLCATRPGFDPNYGYTFGSGTRLTVV.